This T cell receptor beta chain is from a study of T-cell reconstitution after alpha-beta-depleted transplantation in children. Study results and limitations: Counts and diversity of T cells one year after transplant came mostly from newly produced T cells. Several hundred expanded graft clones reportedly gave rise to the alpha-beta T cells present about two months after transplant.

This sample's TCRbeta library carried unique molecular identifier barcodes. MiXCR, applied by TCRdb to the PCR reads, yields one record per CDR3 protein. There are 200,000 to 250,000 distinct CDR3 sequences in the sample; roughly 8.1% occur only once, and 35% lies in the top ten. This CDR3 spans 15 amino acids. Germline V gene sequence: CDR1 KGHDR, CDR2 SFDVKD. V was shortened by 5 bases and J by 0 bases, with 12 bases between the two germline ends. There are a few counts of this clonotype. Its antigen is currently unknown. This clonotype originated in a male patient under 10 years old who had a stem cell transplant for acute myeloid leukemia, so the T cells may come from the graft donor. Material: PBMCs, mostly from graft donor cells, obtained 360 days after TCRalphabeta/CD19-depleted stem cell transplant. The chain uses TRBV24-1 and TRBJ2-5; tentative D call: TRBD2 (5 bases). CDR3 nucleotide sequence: TGTGCCACCAGTGCGGGGAACTCGTACCAAGAGACCCAGTACTTC. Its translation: CATSAGNSYQETQYF.